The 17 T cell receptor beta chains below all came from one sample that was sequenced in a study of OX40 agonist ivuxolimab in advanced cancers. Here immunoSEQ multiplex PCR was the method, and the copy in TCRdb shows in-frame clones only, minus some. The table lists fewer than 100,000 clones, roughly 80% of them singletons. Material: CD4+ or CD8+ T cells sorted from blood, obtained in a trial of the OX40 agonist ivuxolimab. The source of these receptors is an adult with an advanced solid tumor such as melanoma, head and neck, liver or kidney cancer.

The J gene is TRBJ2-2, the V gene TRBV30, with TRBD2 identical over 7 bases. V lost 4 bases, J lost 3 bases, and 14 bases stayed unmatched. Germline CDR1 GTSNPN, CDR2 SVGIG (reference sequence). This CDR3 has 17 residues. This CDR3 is CAWTLPHSGLYTGELFF. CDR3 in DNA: TGTGCCTGGACCCTCCCCCATAGCGGGCTTTACACCGGGGAGCTGTTTTTT.

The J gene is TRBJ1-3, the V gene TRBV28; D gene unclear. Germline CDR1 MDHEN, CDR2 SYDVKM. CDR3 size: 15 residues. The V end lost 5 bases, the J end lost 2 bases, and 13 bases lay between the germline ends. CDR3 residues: CASSPRRGTGNTIYF. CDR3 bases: TGTGCCAGCAGTCCCCGGCGTGGGACTGGAAACACCATATATTTT.

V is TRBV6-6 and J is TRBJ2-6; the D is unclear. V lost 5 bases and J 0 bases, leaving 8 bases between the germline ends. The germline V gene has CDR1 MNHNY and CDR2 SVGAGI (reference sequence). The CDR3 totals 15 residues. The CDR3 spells CASSVTSSGANVLTF. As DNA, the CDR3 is TGTGCCAGCAGTGTAACGAGCTCTGGGGCCAACGTCCTGACTTTC.

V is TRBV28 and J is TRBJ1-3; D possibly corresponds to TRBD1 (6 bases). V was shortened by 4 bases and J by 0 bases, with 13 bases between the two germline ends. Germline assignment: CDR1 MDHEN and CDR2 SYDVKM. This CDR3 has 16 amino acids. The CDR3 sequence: CASSYPRGPSGNTIYF. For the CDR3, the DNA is TGTGCCAGCAGTTACCCCCGGGGGCCCTCTGGAAACACCATATATTTT.

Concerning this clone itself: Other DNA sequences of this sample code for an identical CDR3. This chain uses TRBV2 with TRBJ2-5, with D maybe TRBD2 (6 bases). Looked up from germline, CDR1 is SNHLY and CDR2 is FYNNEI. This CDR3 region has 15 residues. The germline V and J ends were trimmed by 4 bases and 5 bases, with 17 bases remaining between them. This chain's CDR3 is CASSVGSGNGETQYF. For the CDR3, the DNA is TGTGCCAGCAGTGTCGGGAGTGGGAACGGGGAGACCCAGTACTTC.

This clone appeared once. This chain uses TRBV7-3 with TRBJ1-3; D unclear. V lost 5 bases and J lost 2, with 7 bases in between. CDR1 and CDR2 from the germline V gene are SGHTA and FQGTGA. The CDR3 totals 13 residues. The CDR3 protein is CASSQSPGNTIYF. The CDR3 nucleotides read TGTGCCAGCAGCCAATCTCCTGGAAACACCATATATTTT. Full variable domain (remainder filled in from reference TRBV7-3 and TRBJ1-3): GAGVSQTPSNKVTEKGKYVELRCDPISGHTALYWYRQSLGQGPEFLIYFQGTGAADDSGLPNDRFFAVRPEGSVSTLKIQRTERGDSAVYLCASSQSPGNTIYFGEGSWLTVV.

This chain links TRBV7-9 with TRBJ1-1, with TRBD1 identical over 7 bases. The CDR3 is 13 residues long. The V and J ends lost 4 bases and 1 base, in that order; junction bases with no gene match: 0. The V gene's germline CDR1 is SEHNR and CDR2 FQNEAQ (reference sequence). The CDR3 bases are TGTGCCAGCAGCTACAGGGGGAACACTGAAGCTTTCTTT. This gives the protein CASSYRGNTEAFF.

The CDR3 nucleotides read TGCGCCAGCAGCTACCAGACAGGGGGTACCTATGGCTACACCTTC. Amino acid sequence: CASSYQTGGTYGYTF. The gene calls are TRBV4-3 and TRBJ1-2; TRBD1 aligns across 9 bases. The CDR3 length is 15 residues. Germline CDR1 and CDR2: LGHNA and YSLEER. Trimming removed 5 bases from V and 4 bases from J; junction bases left unmatched: 8.

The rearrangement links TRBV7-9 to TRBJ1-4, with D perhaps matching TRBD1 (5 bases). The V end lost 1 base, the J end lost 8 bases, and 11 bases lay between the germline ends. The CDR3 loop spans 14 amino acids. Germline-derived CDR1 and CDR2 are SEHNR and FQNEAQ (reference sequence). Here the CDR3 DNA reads TGTGCCAGCAGCTTAGACGTCGGGGGAGAAAAACTGTTTTTT. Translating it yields CASSLDVGGEKLFF.

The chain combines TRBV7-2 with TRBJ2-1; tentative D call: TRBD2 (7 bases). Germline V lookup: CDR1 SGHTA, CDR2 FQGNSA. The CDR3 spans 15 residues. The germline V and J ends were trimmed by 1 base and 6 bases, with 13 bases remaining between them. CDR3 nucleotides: TGTGCCAGCAGCTTAGAGGCGGGGGCTGCCAATGAGCAGTTCTTC. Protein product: CASSLEAGAANEQFF.

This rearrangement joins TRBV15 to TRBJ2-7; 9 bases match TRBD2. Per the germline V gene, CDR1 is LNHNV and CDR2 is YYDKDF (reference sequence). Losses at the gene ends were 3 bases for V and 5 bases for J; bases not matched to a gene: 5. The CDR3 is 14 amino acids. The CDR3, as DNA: TGTGCCACCAGCAGGGGAGCGGGAGGCAACGAGCAGTACTTC. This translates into CATSRGAGGNEQYF.

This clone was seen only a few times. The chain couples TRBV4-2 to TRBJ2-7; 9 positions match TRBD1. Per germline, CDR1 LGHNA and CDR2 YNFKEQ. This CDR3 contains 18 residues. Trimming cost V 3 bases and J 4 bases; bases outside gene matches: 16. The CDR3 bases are TGTGCCAGCAGCCATTCCGTTGACCGGACAGGGGATTGGTACGAGCAGTACTTC. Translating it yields CASSHSVDRTGDWYEQYF.

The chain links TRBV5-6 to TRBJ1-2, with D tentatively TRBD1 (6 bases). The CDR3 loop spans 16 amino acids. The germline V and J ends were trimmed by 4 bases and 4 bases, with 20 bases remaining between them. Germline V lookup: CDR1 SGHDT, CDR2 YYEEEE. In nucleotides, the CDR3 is TGTGCCAGCAGCCCCGGCGGGGGGCGTAAGTCCTATGGCTACACCTTC. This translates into CASSPGGGRKSYGYTF.

The CDR3 protein is CSVVGSSYNEQFF. Here the CDR3 DNA reads TGCAGCGTTGTTGGTAGCTCCTACAATGAGCAGTTCTTC. The chain is built from TRBV29-1 and TRBJ2-1; D unclear. This CDR3 has 13 residues. The germline V and J ends were trimmed by 4 bases and 0 bases, with 7 bases remaining between them. In germline, CDR1 is SQVTM, CDR2 ANQGSEA.

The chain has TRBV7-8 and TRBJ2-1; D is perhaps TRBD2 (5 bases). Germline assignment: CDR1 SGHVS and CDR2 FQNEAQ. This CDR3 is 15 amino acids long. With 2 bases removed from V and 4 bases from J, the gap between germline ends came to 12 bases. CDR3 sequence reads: CASSLIEGGYNEQFF. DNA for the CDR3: TGTGCCAGCAGCTTAATTGAGGGCGGATACAATGAGCAGTTCTTC.

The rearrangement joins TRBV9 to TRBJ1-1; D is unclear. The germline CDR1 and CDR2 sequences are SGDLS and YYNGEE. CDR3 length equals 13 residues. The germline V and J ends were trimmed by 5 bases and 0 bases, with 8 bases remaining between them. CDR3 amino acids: CASRGSMNTEAFF. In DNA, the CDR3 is TGTGCCAGCAGGGGAAGCATGAACACTGAAGCTTTCTTT.

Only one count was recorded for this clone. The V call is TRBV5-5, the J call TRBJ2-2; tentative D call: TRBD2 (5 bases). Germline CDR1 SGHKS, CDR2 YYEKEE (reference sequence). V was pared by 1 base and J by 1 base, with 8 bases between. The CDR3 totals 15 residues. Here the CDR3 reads CASSLRELNTGELFF. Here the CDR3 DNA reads TGTGCCAGCAGCTTGCGGGAATTGAACACCGGGGAGCTGTTTTTT.